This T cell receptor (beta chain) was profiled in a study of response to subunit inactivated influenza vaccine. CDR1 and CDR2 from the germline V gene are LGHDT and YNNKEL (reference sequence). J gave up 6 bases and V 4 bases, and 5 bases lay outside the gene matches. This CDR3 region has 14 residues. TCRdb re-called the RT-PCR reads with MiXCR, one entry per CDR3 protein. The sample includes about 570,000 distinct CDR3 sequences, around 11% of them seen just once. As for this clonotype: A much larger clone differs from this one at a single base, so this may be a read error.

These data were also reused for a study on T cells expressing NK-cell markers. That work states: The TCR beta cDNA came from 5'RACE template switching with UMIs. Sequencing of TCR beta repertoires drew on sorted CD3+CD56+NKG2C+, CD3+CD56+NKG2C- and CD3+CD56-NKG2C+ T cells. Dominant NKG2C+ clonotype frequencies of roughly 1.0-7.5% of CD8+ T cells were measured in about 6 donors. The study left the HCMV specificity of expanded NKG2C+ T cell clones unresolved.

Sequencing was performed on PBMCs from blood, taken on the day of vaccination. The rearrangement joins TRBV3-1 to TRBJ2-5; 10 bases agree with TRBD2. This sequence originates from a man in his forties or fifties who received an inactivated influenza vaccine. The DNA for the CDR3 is TGTGCCAGCAGCCGAGTAGCGGGGGGAAAGACCCAGTACTTC. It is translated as CASSRVAGGKTQYF.